This entry is about one TCR beta chain. Antigen: not known. The data derive from a study of human T cells and chemical hapten exposure. On the study more broadly: Patients were given diphenylcyclopropenone on the scalp weekly across the roughly 25-week study. Findings and caveats of the study: Patch test score showed a positive correlation with PT1 expanded TCR counts. Donor immune responses may differ from healthy people's, since all donors had alopecia.

From the RACE reads, TCRdb called clonotypes with MiXCR, one entry per CDR3 protein. This sample has 300,000 to 400,000 distinct CDR3 sequences, with roughly 5.3% found just once. Trimming took off 9 bases at V and 1 base at J, with 12 bases between the two ends. The CDR3 has 13 residues. CDR1 and CDR2 from the germline V gene are SNHLY and FYNNEI. Described time point: pre-sensitization, week 0. The sample's treatment: therapeutic diphenylcyclopropenone sensitization with weekly scalp DPC. Each patch-test visit's blood sample preceded patch application. This clonotype originated in a woman in her forties or fifties with alopecia areata. Some clones in this sample may be carry-over from other donors' samples. V usage is TRBV2 and J usage is TRBJ1-1; no clear D gene. The sample here was whole blood, taken in connection with sensitization to the hapten diphenylcyclopropenone (DPC). CDR3 DNA sequence: TGTGCCAGTTCTGCAGTGACGAACACTGAAGCTTTCTTT. Its protein is CASSAVTNTEAFF.